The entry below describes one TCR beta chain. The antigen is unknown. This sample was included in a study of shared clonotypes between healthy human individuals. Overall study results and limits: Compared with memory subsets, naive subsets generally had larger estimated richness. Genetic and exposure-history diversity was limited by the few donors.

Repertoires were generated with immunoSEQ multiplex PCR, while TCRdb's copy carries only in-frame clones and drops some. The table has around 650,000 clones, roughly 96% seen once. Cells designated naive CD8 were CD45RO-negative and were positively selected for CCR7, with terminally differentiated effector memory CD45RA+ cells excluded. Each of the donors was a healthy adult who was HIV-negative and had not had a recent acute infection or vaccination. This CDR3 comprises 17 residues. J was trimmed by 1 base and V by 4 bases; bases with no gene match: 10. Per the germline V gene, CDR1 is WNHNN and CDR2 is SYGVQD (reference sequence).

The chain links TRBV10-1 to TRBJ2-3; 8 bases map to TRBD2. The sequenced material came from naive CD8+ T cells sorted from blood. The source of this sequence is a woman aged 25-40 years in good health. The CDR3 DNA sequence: TGCGCCAGCAGTGGAGACATTAGCGGGAAAGGCACAGATACGCAGTATTTT. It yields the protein CASSGDISGKGTDTQYF.